This T cell receptor (beta chain) comes out of a study of shared clonotypes between healthy human individuals. General observations from the study: The diversity represented, both genetic and in exposure history, was limited by few donors.

The naive CD8 fraction comprised CD45RO-negative cells positively selected for CCR7 and excluded terminally differentiated effector memory CD45RA+ cells. Data came from immunoSEQ multiplex PCR; TCRdb stores just in-frame clones and leaves some out. Among almost 700,000 clones, about 91% were seen once, and the ten largest hold about 24%. Trimming removed 5 bases from V and 1 base from J, with 12 bases in between. CDR1 is SGHNT and CDR2 is YENEEA in the germline V gene. CDR3 length: 14 amino acids. Worth noting for this clone: Its specificity is unknown.

The chain is built from TRBV11-3 and TRBJ2-7; possibly TRBD1 for D (6 bases). The clonotype originates from a man aged 30-40 years in good health. What was sequenced was naive CD8+ T cells sorted from blood. The CDR3 loop is CASSAGQNSYEQYF. DNA of the CDR3: TGTGCCAGCAGCGCCGGACAGAATTCCTACGAGCAGTACTTC.